The 22 T cell receptor beta chains reported below all come from one sample, sequenced in a study of ipilimumab plus nivolumab after autologous stem cell transplantation. Method: immunoSEQ multiplex PCR; TCRdb's copy keeps in-frame clones and lacks some. The sample consists of some 40,000 clones, around 93% of them appearing once. The starting material was PBMCs, obtained in a trial of ipilimumab plus nivolumab as post-transplant consolidation. Receptors originate from a male donor with multiple myeloma.

The chain carries TRBV21-1 and TRBJ1-5; no check of the table's D call, TRBD1, against the DNA was made. TRBV21-1 is a listed pseudogene. The CDR3 consists of 18 residues. The CDR3 bases are TGTGCCAGCAGCAAAGCAGGGGCGGGACAGACAAGCAATCAGCCCCAGCATTTT. Protein sequence: CASSKAGAGQTSNQPQHF.

V is TRBV7-8 and J is TRBJ2-1; D remains unclear. This CDR3 has 10 residues. Per the germline V gene, CDR1 is SGHVS and CDR2 is FQNEAQ. Trimming shortened V by 4 bases and J by 7 bases, and 2 bases separated the two germline ends. CDR3 sequence reads: CASSSNEQFF. Written as DNA, the CDR3 is TGTGCCAGCAGCTCTAATGAGCAGTTCTTC.

The chain uses TRBV4-1 and TRBJ1-6; maybe TRBD1 (6 bases). CDR3 length equals 14 residues. The V end lost 6 bases, the J end lost 10 bases, and 16 bases lay between the germline ends. Per the germline V gene, CDR1 is MGHRA and CDR2 is YSYEKL. CDR3 sequence: CASRLTGPGSPLHF. DNA of the CDR3: TGCGCCAGCAGACTTACAGGGCCCGGATCACCCCTCCACTTT.

V usage is TRBV5-1 and J usage is TRBJ2-5; TRBD2 matches at 8 bases. The germline CDR1 and CDR2 sequences are SGHRS and YFSETQ. V gave up 4 bases and J gave up 2 bases; unmatched junction bases: 10. CDR3 size: 16 residues. The CDR3 reads CASSPALAGPQETQYF. In DNA form, the CDR3 reads TGCGCCAGCAGCCCCGCCTTAGCGGGGCCACAAGAGACCCAGTACTTC. The variable domain in full, with the rest retrieved from reference TRBV5-1 and TRBJ2-5, is KAGVTQTPRYLIKTRGQQVTLSCSPISGHRSVSWYQQTPGQGLQFLFEYFSETQRNKGNFPGRFSGRQFSNSRSEMNVSTLELGDSALYLCASSPALAGPQETQYFGPGTRLLVL.

CDR3 in DNA: TGCGCCAGCAGCTTTATGGCTAGCGGGAGGTTTACCGGGGAGCTGTTTTTT. Encoded protein: CASSFMASGRFTGELFF. The chain couples TRBV5-1 to TRBJ2-2, with TRBD2 identical over 11 bases. The germline CDR1 and CDR2 sequences are SGHRS and YFSETQ. Trimming took 2 bases from V and 5 from J; bases not matched to a gene: 8. CDR3 size: 17 residues.

This chain uses TRBV27 with TRBJ2-7, with unresolved D. This CDR3 is built from 13 residues. In germline, CDR1 is MNHEY, CDR2 SMNVEV (reference sequence). V lost 3 bases, J lost 1 base, and 7 bases lay in between. This CDR3 reads CASSFGWSYEQYF. The DNA of the CDR3 is TGTGCCAGCAGTTTCGGTTGGTCCTACGAGCAGTACTTC.

This chain joins TRBV4-1 and TRBJ1-1, with a weak D call TRBD1 (5 bases). The CDR3 is 15 amino acids. Germline values: CDR1 MGHRA, CDR2 YSYEKL. V lost 1 base and J lost 1, with 10 bases in between. The DNA for the CDR3 is TGCGCCAGCAGCCAAGTTGGGGCAGGGAACACTGAAGCTTTCTTT. Its translation: CASSQVGAGNTEAFF.

The chain is built from TRBV7-2 and TRBJ2-3, with a tentative D call TRBD1 (5 bases). Between the trimmed V and J ends, which lost 1 base and 2 bases, there was a span of 7 bases. The CDR3 spans 14 residues. Looked up from germline, CDR1 is SGHTA and CDR2 is FQGNSA. The CDR3 DNA reads TGTGCCAGCAGCTTAGTGGACACCACAGATACGCAGTATTTT. Residues: CASSLVDTTDTQYF.

The chain uses TRBV6-5 and TRBJ2-5; D is unclear. The CDR3 runs to 14 residues. The ends were cut back, 1 base at V and 3 bases at J, with 9 bases in the middle. Per germline, CDR1 MNHEY and CDR2 SVGAGI. For the CDR3, the DNA is TGTGCCAGCAGTTACTTAAACCAAGAAGAGACCCAGTACTTC. Translation: CASSYLNQEETQYF.

The V call is TRBV9, the J call TRBJ2-3, with a tentative D call TRBD2 (5 bases). The ends were cut back, 0 bases at V and 5 bases at J, with 10 bases in the middle. CDR3 length: 14 amino acids. Germline lookup yields CDR1 SGDLS and CDR2 YYNGEE. The CDR3 spells CASSVADGVDTQYF. The DNA of the CDR3 is TGTGCCAGCAGCGTAGCAGACGGGGTAGATACGCAGTATTTT.

For the CDR3, the DNA is TGTGCCAGCGGGGGGTCCAGGGCCTCTGGAAACACCATATATTTT. Protein: CASGGSRASGNTIYF. The chain uses TRBV2 and TRBJ1-3; D is perhaps TRBD1 (5 bases). This CDR3 is 15 amino acids long. Per germline, CDR1 SNHLY and CDR2 FYNNEI. V was clipped by 8 bases and J by 0 bases, with 14 bases between them.

This clone occurred once. The V and J genes are TRBV11-1 and TRBJ2-7, with TRBD1 matching 8 bases. V was pared by 4 bases and J by 2 bases, with 4 bases of the junction left unmatched. The length of the CDR3 is 14 residues. CDR1 is SGHAT and CDR2 is FQDESV in the germline V gene (reference sequence). The CDR3 nucleotides are TGTGCCAGCAGCTCGGGACAGGTCCCCTACGAGCAGTACTTC. It yields the protein CASSSGQVPYEQYF.

In this sample, this clone turned up a few times. The chain carries TRBV10-3 and TRBJ1-5; D not certain. CDR3 length: 12 amino acids. The germline V and J ends were trimmed by 8 bases and 5 bases, with 10 bases remaining between them. Germline lookup yields CDR1 ENHRY and CDR2 SYGVKD. CDR3 protein: CAIGFGDQPQHF. In DNA, the CDR3 is TGTGCCATCGGGTTCGGAGATCAGCCCCAGCATTTT.

This chain links TRBV7-6 with TRBJ2-1, with 8 nucleotides matching TRBD2. The trim removed 3 bases at V and 7 bases at J, leaving 5 bases unmatched. CDR1 and CDR2 (germline): SGHVS, FNYEAQ. CDR3 length equals 14 residues. CDR3 nucleotide sequence: TGTGCCAGCAGCTTCCCGACGGGGGGGAATGAGCAGTTCTTC. Amino acids: CASSFPTGGNEQFF. Together with reference TRBV7-6 and TRBJ2-1, the CDR3 gives the full variable domain: GAGVSQSPRYKVTKRGQDVALRCDPISGHVSLYWYRQALGQGPEFLTYFNYEAQQDKSGLPNDRFSAERPEGSISTLTIQRTEQRDSAMYRCASSFPTGGNEQFFGPGTRLTVL.

The chain joins TRBV18 to TRBJ1-4; D not resolved. V shed 3 bases and J shed 8 bases, with 7 bases lying between them. This CDR3 has 12 residues. CDR1 is KGHSH, CDR2 LQKENI, per germline. The CDR3 DNA is TGTGCCAGCTCACCCCACCTCGAAAAACTGTTTTTT. Amino acids: CASSPHLEKLFF.

This clone was detected a few times. The chain joins TRBV4-1 to TRBJ1-4; 8 positions agree with TRBD1. The germline V gene encodes CDR1 MGHRA and CDR2 YSYEKL. The CDR3 contains 15 residues. V lost 6 bases and J lost 12; bases outside the gene matches: 15. The CDR3 DNA follows: TGCGCCAGCAGGCCACCGGGACAGGCCCATAGGGAACTGTTTTTT. Residues: CASRPPGQAHRELFF.

The J gene is TRBJ2-5, the V gene TRBV2; TRBD2 matches at 7 bases. CDR3 length: 13 residues. From germline, CDR1 is SNHLY and CDR2 FYNNEI. Trimming removed 11 bases from V and 1 base from J; junction bases left unmatched: 7. In nucleotides, the CDR3 is TGTGCCGGGGGGGGTGTCCTCCAAGAGACCCAGTACTTC. Protein: CAGGGVLQETQYF.

The chain joins TRBV15 to TRBJ2-1; 7 bases match TRBD2. CDR1 and CDR2 from the germline V gene are LNHNV and YYDKDF (reference sequence). The V gene end was trimmed by 5 bases and the J gene end by 0 bases; junction bases not matched to a gene: 10. CDR3 length: 17 residues. CDR3 nucleotides: TGTGCCACCAGCTCCCGTCAGCGGGGAAGCTCCTACAATGAGCAGTTCTTC. It translates to CATSSRQRGSSYNEQFF.

The DNA for the CDR3 is TGTGCCAGCAGCAGCGAAGCAGCACGGGTGCAGTATAATTCACCCCTCCACTTT. Amino acids: CASSSEAARVQYNSPLHF. The chain joins TRBV5-6 to TRBJ1-6; D unclear. Germline-derived CDR1 and CDR2 are SGHDT and YYEEEE. This CDR3 contains 18 residues. Between the trimmed V and J ends, which lost 4 bases and 4 bases, there was a span of 21 bases.

The J gene is TRBJ1-1, the V gene TRBV28; 8 nucleotides align to TRBD1. Germline V lookup: CDR1 MDHEN, CDR2 SYDVKM. V lost 8 bases to trimming and J lost 5 bases; unmatched junction nucleotides: 7. CDR3 length equals 13 residues. The CDR3 DNA reads as TGTGCCAGCCGTGGACAGGGAATAACTGAAGCTTTCTTT. Protein product: CASRGQGITEAFF.

The CDR3 loop is CASSLYGGDTEAFF. The CDR3 region has the DNA TGTGCCAGCAGCTTGTATGGGGGCGACACTGAAGCTTTCTTT. This chain links TRBV5-5 with TRBJ1-1, with a tentative D call TRBD1 (6 bases). CDR1 and CDR2 (germline): SGHKS, YYEKEE (reference sequence). The CDR3 spans 14 residues. Trimming left V 1 base short and J 3 bases short, with 10 bases between.

The chain couples TRBV7-2 to TRBJ1-1; D gene ambiguous. The V end was cut by 1 base, the J end by 11 bases, with 2 bases between. CDR1 and CDR2 (germline): SGHTA, FQGNSA. The length of the CDR3 is 9 residues. This CDR3 reads CASSLEAFF. The CDR3 region has the DNA TGTGCCAGCAGCTTAGAGGCTTTCTTT.